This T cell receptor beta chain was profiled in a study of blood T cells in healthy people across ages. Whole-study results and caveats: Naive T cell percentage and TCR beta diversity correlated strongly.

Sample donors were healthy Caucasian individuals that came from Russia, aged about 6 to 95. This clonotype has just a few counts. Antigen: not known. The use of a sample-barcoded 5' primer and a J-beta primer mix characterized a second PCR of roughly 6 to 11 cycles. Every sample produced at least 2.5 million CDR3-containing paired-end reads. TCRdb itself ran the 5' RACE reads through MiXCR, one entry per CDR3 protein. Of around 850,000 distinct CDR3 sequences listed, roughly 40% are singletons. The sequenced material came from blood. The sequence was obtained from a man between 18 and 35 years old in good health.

The CDR3 reads CASSLSGLRKSDTQYF. CDR3 nucleotide sequence: TGTGCCAGCAGCTTGTCGGGGCTACGGAAGTCAGATACGCAGTATTTT. The chain combines TRBV5-6 with TRBJ2-3; TRBD1 or TRBD2 may be the D gene (5 bases each). Trimming shortened V by 1 base and J by 4 bases, and 16 bases separated the two germline ends. The V gene's germline CDR1 is SGHDT and CDR2 YYEEEE. The CDR3 is made up of 16 amino acids.